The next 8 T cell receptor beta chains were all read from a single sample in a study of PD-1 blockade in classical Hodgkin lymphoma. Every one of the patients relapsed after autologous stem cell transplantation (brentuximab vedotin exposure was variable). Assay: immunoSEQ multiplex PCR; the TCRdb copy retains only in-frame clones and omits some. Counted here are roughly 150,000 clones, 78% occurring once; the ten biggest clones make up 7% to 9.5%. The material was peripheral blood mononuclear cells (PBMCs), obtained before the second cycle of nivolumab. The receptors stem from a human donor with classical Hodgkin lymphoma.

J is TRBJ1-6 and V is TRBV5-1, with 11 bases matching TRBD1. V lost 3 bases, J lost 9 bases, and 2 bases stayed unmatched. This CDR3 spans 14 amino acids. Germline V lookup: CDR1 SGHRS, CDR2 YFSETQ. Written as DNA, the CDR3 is TGCGCCAGCAGCTCCGGGACAGGGGGTTCACCCCTCCACTTT. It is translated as CASSSGTGGSPLHF.

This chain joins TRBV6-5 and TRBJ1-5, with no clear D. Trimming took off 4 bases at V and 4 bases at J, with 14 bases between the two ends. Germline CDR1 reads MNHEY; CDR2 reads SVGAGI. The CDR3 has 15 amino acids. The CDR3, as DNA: TGTGCCAGCAGTTCTCCGGGAAAGCTAAATCAGCCCCAGCATTTT. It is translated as CASSSPGKLNQPQHF.

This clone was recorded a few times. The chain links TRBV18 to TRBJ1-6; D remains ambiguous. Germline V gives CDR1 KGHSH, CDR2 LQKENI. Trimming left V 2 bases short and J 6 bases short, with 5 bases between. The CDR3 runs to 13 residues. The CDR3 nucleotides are TGTGCCAGCTCACCAGGGGTTAATTCACCCCTCCACTTT. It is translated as CASSPGVNSPLHF.

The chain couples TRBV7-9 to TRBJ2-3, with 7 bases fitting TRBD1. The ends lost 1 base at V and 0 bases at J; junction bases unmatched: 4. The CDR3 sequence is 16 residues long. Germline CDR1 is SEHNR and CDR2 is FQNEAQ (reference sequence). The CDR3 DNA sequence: TGTGCCAGCAGCTTAGGGAGGACAGGAAGCACAGATACGCAGTATTTT. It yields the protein CASSLGRTGSTDTQYF. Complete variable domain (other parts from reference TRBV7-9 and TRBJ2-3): DTGVSQNPRHKITKRGQNVTFRCDPISEHNRLYWYRQTLGQGPEFLTYFQNEAQLEKSRLLSDRFSAERPKGSFSTLEIQRTEQGDSAMYLCASSLGRTGSTDTQYFGPGTRLTVL.

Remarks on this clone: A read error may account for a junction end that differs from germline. As DNA, the CDR3 is TGCGCCAGCAGCCCCGACAGGGGCTCAGGCAATGAGCAGTTCTTC. Its translation is CASSPDRGSGNEQFF. The V gene is TRBV7-9, the J gene TRBJ2-1; 8 bases fit TRBD1. The CDR3 loop spans 15 amino acids. Germline V lookup: CDR1 SEHNR, CDR2 FQNEAQ (reference sequence).

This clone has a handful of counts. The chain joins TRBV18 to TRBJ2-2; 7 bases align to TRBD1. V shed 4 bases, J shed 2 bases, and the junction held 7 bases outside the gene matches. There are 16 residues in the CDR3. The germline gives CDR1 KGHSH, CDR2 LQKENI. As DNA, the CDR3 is TGTGCCAGCTCACTGGCCGGGACAGCAAACACCGGGGAGCTGTTTTTT. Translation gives CASSLAGTANTGELFF.

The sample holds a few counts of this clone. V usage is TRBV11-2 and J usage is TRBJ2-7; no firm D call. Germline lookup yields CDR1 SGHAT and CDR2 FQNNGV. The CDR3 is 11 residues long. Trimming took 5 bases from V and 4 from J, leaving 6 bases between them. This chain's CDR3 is CASSPSYEQYF. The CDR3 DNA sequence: TGTGCCAGCAGCCCGAGTTACGAGCAGTACTTC.

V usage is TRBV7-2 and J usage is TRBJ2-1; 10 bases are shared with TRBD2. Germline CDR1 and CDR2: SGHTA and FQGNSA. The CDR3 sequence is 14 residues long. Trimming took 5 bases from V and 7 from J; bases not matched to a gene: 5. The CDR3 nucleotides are TGTGCCAGCAGCGTAACTAGCGGGGAAAATGAGCAGTTCTTC. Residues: CASSVTSGENEQFF.